This record concerns one T cell receptor beta chain sequence. MiXCR, applied by TCRdb to the multiplex PCR reads, yields one record per CDR3 protein. The table lists a few hundred thousand distinct CDR3 sequences, around 34% of them singletons, with approximately 4% in the top ten. The data are from a study of breast tumors, draining lymph nodes, adjacent tissues. Breast cancer patients provided tissue from their axillary draining lymph nodes. The CDR3 sequence is 18 residues long. J gave up 4 bases and V 0 bases, and 12 bases lay outside the gene matches. Germline values: CDR1 LGHNA, CDR2 YNFKEQ. This clonotype was sampled from a female donor with breast cancer. Some clones in this sample may be carry-over from other donors' samples. Material for sequencing was axillary lymph node tissue. V is TRBV4-2 and J is TRBJ2-3, with TRBD2 matching over 8 bases. For the CDR3, the DNA is TGTGCCAGCAGCCAAGATCCGGGAGGGAGCGGGATACCAGATACGCAGTATTTT. This gives the protein CASSQDPGGSGIPDTQYF.